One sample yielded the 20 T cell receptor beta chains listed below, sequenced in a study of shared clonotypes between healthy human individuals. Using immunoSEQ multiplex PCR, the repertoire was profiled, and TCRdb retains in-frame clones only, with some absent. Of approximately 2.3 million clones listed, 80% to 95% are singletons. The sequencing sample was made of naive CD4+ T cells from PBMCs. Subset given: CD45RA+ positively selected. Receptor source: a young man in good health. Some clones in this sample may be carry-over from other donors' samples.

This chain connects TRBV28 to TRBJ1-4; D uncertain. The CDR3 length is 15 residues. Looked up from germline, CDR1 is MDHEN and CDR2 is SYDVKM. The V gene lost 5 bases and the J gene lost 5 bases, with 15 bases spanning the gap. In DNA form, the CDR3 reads TGTGCCAGCAGTCAGACGAGTGCGGGAAATGAAAAACTGTTTTTT. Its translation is CASSQTSAGNEKLFF.

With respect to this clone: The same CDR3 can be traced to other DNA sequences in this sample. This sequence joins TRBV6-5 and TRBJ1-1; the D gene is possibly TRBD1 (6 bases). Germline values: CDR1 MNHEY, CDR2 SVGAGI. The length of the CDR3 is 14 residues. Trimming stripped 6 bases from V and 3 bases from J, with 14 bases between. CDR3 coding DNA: TGTGCCAGCAGCTTAGGGGGGGGCTACACTGAAGCTTTCTTT. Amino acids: CASSLGGGYTEAFF.

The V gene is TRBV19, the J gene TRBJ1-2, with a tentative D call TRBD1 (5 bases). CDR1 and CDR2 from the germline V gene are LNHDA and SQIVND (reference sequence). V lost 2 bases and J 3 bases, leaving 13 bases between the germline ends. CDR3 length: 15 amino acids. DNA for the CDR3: TGTGCCAGTAGTATAAGGGGTCAAGGGCACTATGGCTACACCTTC. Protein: CASSIRGQGHYGYTF.

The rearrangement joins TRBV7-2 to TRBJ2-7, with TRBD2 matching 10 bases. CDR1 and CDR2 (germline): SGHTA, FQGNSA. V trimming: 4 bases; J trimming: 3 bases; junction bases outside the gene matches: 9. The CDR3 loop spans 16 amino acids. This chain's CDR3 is CASSSDWTSGFYEQYF. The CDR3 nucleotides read TGTGCCAGCAGCTCAGATTGGACTAGCGGCTTCTACGAGCAGTACTTC.

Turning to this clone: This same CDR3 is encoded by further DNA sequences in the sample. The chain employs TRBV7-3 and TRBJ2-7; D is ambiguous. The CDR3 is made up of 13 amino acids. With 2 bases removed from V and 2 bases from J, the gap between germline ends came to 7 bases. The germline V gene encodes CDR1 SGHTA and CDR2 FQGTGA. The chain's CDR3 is CASSLGGTYEQYF. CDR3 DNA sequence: TGTGCCAGCAGCTTAGGCGGAACCTACGAGCAGTACTTC.

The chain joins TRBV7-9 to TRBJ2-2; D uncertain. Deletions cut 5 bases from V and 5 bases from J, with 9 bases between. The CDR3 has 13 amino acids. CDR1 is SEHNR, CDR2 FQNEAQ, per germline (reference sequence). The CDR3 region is CASSPRLTGELFF. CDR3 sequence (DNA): TGTGCCAGCAGCCCTCGGTTGACCGGGGAGCTGTTTTTT.

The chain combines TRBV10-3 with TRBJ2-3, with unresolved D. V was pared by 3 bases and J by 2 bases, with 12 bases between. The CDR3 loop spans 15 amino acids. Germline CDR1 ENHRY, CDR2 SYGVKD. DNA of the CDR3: TGTGCCATCAGTGACCCCGTGGGCGCCACAGATACGCAGTATTTT. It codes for CAISDPVGATDTQYF.

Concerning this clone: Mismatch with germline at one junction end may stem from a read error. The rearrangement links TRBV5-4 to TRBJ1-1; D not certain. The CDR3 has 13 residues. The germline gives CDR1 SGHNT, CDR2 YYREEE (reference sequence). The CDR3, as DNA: TGTGCCAGCAGATTGGTCGGGAACACTGAAGCTTTCTTT. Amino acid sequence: CASRLVGNTEAFF.

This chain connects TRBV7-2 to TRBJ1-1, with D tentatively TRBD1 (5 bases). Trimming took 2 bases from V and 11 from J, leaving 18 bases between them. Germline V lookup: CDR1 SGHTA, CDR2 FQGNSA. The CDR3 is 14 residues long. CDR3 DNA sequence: TGTGCCAGCAGCTTATCATTGATAGGTCAGGGTGCTTTCTTT. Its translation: CASSLSLIGQGAFF.

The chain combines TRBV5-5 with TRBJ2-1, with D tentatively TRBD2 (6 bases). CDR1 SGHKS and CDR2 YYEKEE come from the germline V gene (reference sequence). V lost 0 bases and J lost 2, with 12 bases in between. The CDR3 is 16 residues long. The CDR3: CASSLVPGAAYNEQFF. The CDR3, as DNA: TGTGCCAGCAGCTTGGTTCCGGGAGCAGCCTACAATGAGCAGTTCTTC.

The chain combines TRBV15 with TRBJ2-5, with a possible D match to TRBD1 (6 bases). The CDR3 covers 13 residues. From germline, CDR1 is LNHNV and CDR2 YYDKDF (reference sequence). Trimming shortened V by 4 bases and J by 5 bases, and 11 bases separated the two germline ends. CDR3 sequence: CATSNAGVETQYF. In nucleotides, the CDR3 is TGTGCCACCAGCAACGCAGGGGTCGAGACCCAGTACTTC. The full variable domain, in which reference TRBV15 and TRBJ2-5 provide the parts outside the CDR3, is DAMVIQNPRYQVTQFGKPVTLSCSQTLNHNVMYWYQQKSSQAPKLLFHYYDKDFNNEADTPDNFQSRRPNTSFCFLDIRSPGLGDTAMYLCATSNAGVETQYFGPGTRLLVL.

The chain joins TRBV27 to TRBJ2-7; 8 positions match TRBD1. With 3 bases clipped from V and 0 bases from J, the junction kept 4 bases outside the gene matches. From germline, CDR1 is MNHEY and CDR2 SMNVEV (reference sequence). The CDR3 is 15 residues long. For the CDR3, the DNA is TGTGCCAGCAGTTTTGTCGGGACAGGCTCCTACGAGCAGTACTTC. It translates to CASSFVGTGSYEQYF.

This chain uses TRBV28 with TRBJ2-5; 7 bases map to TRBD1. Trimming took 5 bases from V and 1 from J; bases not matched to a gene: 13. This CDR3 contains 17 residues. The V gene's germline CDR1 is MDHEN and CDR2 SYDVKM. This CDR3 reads CASSDRQGLLLQETQYF. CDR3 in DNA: TGTGCCAGCAGTGACCGACAGGGCCTATTACTCCAAGAGACCCAGTACTTC.

CDR3: CASSGTGTSATGELFF. As DNA, the CDR3 is TGTGCCAGCAGCGGGACCGGGACTAGCGCCACCGGGGAGCTGTTTTTT. V gene TRBV9 combines with J gene TRBJ2-2; 10 nucleotides line up with TRBD2. V gave up 3 bases and J gave up 4 bases; unmatched junction bases: 6. The germline CDR1 and CDR2 sequences are SGDLS and YYNGEE. The CDR3 length is 16 residues.

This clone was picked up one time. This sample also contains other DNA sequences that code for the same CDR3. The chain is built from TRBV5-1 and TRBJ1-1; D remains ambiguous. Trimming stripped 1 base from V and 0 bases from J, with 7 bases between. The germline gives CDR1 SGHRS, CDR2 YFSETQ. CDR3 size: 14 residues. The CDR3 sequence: CASSLLALNTEAFF. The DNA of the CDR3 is TGCGCCAGCAGCTTGCTGGCCCTGAACACTGAAGCTTTCTTT.

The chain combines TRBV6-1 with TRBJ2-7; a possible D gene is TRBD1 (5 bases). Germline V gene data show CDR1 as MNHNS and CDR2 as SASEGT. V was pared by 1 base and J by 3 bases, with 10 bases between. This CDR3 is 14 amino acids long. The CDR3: CASSEEARVYEQYF. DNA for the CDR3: TGTGCCAGCAGTGAAGAGGCCAGGGTCTACGAGCAGTACTTC.

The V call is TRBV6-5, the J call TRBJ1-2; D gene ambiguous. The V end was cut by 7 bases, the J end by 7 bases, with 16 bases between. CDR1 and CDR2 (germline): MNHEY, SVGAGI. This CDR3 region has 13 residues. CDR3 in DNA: TGTGCCAGCACCTCCTTGAACCGACTTGGCTACACCTTC. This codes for CASTSLNRLGYTF.

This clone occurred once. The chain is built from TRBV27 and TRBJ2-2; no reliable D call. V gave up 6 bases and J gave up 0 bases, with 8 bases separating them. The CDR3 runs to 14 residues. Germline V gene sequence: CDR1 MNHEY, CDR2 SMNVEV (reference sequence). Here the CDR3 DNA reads TGTGCCAGCAGGGTGCTAGCGAACACCGGGGAGCTGTTTTTT. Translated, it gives CASRVLANTGELFF.

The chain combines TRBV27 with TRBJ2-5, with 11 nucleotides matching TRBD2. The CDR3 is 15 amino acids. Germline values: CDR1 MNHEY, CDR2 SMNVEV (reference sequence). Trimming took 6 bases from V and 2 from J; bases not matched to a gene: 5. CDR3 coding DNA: TGTGCCAGCAGCCTCAGACTAGCGGGGCAAGAGACCCAGTACTTC. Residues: CASSLRLAGQETQYF.

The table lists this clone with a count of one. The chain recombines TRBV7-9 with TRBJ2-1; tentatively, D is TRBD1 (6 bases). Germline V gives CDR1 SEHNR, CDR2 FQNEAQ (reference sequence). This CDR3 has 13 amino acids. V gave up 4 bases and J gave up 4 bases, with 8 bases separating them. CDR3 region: CASSWGQYNEQFF. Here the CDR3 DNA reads TGTGCCAGCAGCTGGGGGCAATACAATGAGCAGTTCTTC.